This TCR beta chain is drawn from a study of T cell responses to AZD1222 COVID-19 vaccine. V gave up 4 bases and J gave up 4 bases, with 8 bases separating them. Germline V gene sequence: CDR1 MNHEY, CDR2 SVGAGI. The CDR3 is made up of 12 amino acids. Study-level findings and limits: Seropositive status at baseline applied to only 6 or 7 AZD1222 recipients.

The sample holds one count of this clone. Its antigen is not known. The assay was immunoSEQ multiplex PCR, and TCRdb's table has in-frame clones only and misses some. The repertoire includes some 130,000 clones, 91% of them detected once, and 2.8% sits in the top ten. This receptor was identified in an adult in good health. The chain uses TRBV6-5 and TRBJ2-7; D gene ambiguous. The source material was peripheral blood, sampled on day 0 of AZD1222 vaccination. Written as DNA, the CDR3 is TGTGCCAGCAGTTCCCACGCTTACGAGCAGTACTTC. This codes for CASSSHAYEQYF.